The text below deals with one T cell receptor beta chain. This sample was taken from a study of shared clonotypes between healthy human individuals. Every donor was a Caucasian adult from Nashville, Tennessee. Generated by immunoSEQ multiplex PCR, the TCRdb table keeps only in-frame clones and is missing some. The sample has 2.5 million or so clones; approximately 92% are singletons. The germline gives CDR1 LNHDA, CDR2 SQIVND (reference sequence). Trimming left V 6 bases short and J 0 bases short, with 9 bases between. CDR3 length equals 14 residues. The chain combines TRBV19 with TRBJ1-5; D uncertain. The source is a man younger than 30 in good health. Sample: naive CD4+ T cells sorted from blood. Indicated subset: CD45RA+ positively selected. The CDR3 loop reads CASRGTDSNQPQHF. As DNA, the CDR3 is TGTGCCAGTAGGGGCACAGATAGCAATCAGCCCCAGCATTTT.